Sequencing of this T cell receptor beta chain was carried out in a study of glioma-infiltrating T cells after dendritic cell vaccination. Here immunoSEQ multiplex PCR was the method, and the copy in TCRdb shows in-frame clones only, minus some. The table has just under 100,000 clones, more than 70% seen once. The CDR3 spans 16 residues. Germline-derived CDR1 and CDR2 are SGHVS and FNYEAQ. With 6 bases clipped from V and 0 bases from J, the junction kept 9 bases outside the gene matches. The time point denotes: after dendritic cell vaccination, including at tumor progression/relapse. The sample here was blood, taken after dendritic cell vaccination. The rearrangement uses TRBV7-6 and TRBJ2-3; 7 positions agree with TRBD2. This TCR derives from a human donor with glioblastoma. The DNA for the CDR3 is TGTGCCAGCAGTCTCAGCGGGCGGGGGAGCACAGATACGCAGTATTTT. It yields the protein CASSLSGRGSTDTQYF.